The next 28 T cell receptor beta chains were all read from a single sample in a study of T cell repertoires in cytomegalovirus infection. A single record per CDR3 protein comes from TCRdb applying MiXCR to the reads. The sample has about 190,000 distinct CDR3 sequences; about 30% are singletons. Sequencing was done on a sample of PBMCs. The receptors stem from a human donor in good health (CMV status not recorded). Some clones in this sample may be carry-over from other donors' samples.

In its sample, this clonotype was seen a few times. The CDR3 region has the DNA TGTGCCAGCAGCGCCTGGGACAGGGGGAACACTGAAGCTTTCTTT. Translated: CASSAWDRGNTEAFF. This chain links TRBV7-9 with TRBJ1-1; 10 bases match TRBD1. The CDR3 loop spans 15 amino acids. Per the germline V gene, CDR1 is SEHNR and CDR2 is FQNEAQ (reference sequence). V gave up 5 bases and J gave up 1 base; unmatched junction bases: 4.

This clonotype was observed a handful of times. The chain couples TRBV2 to TRBJ1-1; the match to TRBD1 covers 7 bases. The CDR3 has 14 residues. After removal of 6 bases from V and 4 bases from J, the junction contained 8 bases not matched to a gene. The germline gives CDR1 SNHLY, CDR2 FYNNEI. CDR3 region: CASRGDRASTEAFF. CDR3 nucleotides: TGTGCCAGCAGAGGTGACAGGGCGAGCACTGAAGCTTTCTTT.

The CDR3 bases are TGTGCCAGCAGTGCAGAAAACTCCTACAATGAGCAGTTCTTC. Amino acids: CASSAENSYNEQFF. The rearrangement uses TRBV2 and TRBJ2-1, with D unclear. The CDR3 is 14 residues long. The V end was cut by 4 bases, the J end by 0 bases, with 7 bases between. Germline V CDR1 and CDR2: SNHLY, FYNNEI.

The chain has TRBV14 and TRBJ2-3, with 9 positions matching TRBD2. With 0 bases clipped from V and 3 bases from J, the junction kept 7 bases outside the gene matches. Germline V gene sequence: CDR1 SGHDN, CDR2 FVKESK. The CDR3 has 17 amino acids. CDR3: CASSQDLAGASTDTQYF. CDR3 DNA sequence: TGTGCCAGCAGCCAAGATTTAGCGGGGGCCTCAACAGATACGCAGTATTTT.

The chain carries TRBV5-6 and TRBJ2-3; D is uncertain. This CDR3 region has 16 residues. Germline-derived CDR1 and CDR2 are SGHDT and YYEEEE. V lost 1 base and J lost 0, with 12 bases in between. CDR3 bases: TGTGCCAGCAGCTTGAGAACAGCCTATAGCACAGATACGCAGTATTTT. This translates into CASSLRTAYSTDTQYF.

The chain combines TRBV12-3 or TRBV12-4 with TRBJ2-5; 8 bases align to TRBD1. The CDR3 is 14 amino acids. V lost 5 bases to trimming and J lost 5 bases; unmatched junction nucleotides: 7. Written as DNA, the CDR3 is TGTGCCAGCAGTACGACAGGGGCAGGGGAGACCCAGTACTTC. Its translation is CASSTTGAGETQYF.

In this sample, this clonotype turned up a few times. CDR3 in amino acids: CATSLDRVKNEAFF. Written as DNA, the CDR3 is TGTGCCACCAGCCTGGACAGGGTAAAGAATGAAGCTTTCTTT. V and J are TRBV15 and TRBJ1-1, with 8 nucleotides matching TRBD1. Germline V CDR1 and CDR2: LNHNV, YYDKDF (reference sequence). Trimming took 5 bases from V and 7 from J; bases not matched to a gene: 9. The CDR3 contains 14 residues. Full variable domain (missing parts from reference TRBV15 and TRBJ1-1): DAMVIQNPRYQVTQFGKPVTLSCSQTLNHNVMYWYQQKSSQAPKLLFHYYDKDFNNEADTPDNFQSRRPNTSFCFLDIRSPGLGDTAMYLCATSLDRVKNEAFFGQGTRLTVV.

J is TRBJ2-2 and V is TRBV7-2; TRBD2 aligns across 11 bases. This CDR3 has 16 amino acids. V was clipped by 5 bases and J by 4 bases; unmatched bases: 6. CDR1 SGHTA and CDR2 FQGNSA come from the germline V gene. The DNA of the CDR3 is TGTGCCAGCAGCCGCCGGCTAGCGGGAGGCACCGGGGAGCTGTTTTTT. This translates into CASSRRLAGGTGELFF.

The rearrangement uses TRBV4-1 and TRBJ2-3, with D tentatively TRBD2 (5 bases). There are 14 residues in the CDR3. The V end lost 4 bases, the J end lost 8 bases, and 16 bases lay between the germline ends. Germline CDR1 and CDR2: MGHRA and YSYEKL. CDR3 bases: TGCGCCAGCAGCCCCACCTCTAGCTACGGTACGCAGTATTTT. It yields the protein CASSPTSSYGTQYF.

The chain couples TRBV29-1 to TRBJ2-5; weak D call: TRBD2 (5 bases). Trimming took 8 bases from V and 4 from J, leaving 11 bases between them. Per the germline V gene, CDR1 is SQVTM and CDR2 is ANQGSEA. The CDR3 extends over 11 amino acids. CDR3: CSPGNGETQYF. CDR3 sequence (DNA): TGCAGCCCCGGGAATGGAGAGACCCAGTACTTC.

This clonotype has only a few counts. V usage is TRBV6-2 or TRBV6-3 and J usage is TRBJ2-5; 8 bases agree with TRBD1. The V gene's germline CDR1 is MNHEY and CDR2 SVGEGT. After removal of 8 bases from V and 4 bases from J, the junction contained 6 bases not matched to a gene. The CDR3 consists of 13 residues. CDR3 amino acids: CASESGQGETQYF. CDR3 DNA: TGTGCCAGCGAGTCCGGACAGGGAGAGACCCAGTACTTC.

This chain links TRBV30 with TRBJ2-7; D possibly corresponds to TRBD1 (5 bases). The CDR3 is made up of 13 amino acids. Germline CDR1 and CDR2: GTSNPN and SVGIG (reference sequence). With 0 bases removed from V and 1 base from J, the gap between germline ends came to 7 bases. The CDR3 nucleotides are TGTGCCTGGAGTGTAACAGGATCCTACGAGCAGTACTTC. Its translation: CAWSVTGSYEQYF.

This rearrangement joins TRBV20-1 to TRBJ2-7, with TRBD2 as a possible D gene (6 bases). CDR1 DFQATT and CDR2 SNEGSKA come from the germline V gene (reference sequence). The CDR3 extends over 13 amino acids. The V and J ends lost 4 bases and 0 bases respectively, with 10 bases between them. The CDR3 sequence: CSATPDYSYEQYF. CDR3 DNA: TGCAGTGCTACACCGGACTACTCCTACGAGCAGTACTTC.

The chain recombines TRBV12-3 or TRBV12-4 with TRBJ1-2, with TRBD1 matching over 7 bases. After removal of 7 bases from V and 4 bases from J, the junction contained 12 bases not matched to a gene. CDR3 length: 15 amino acids. CDR3 sequence (DNA): TGTGCCAGCAACCGATTGACAGGGCTCCCCTATGGCTACACCTTC. It encodes CASNRLTGLPYGYTF.

This clonotype was detected only a few times. The chain employs TRBV28 and TRBJ2-7; D is undetermined. The CDR3 covers 13 residues. The V and J ends lost 2 bases and 6 bases respectively, with 11 bases between them. Per the germline V gene, CDR1 is MDHEN and CDR2 is SYDVKM. CDR3: CASSLQPEAEQYF. CDR3 in DNA: TGTGCCAGCAGTTTACAGCCCGAGGCCGAGCAGTACTTC.

The rearrangement links TRBV7-3 to TRBJ2-5; D may correspond to TRBD1 or TRBD2 (5 bases each). From germline, CDR1 is SGHTA and CDR2 FQGTGA. Trimming removed 2 bases from V and 6 bases from J, with 10 bases in between. The CDR3 totals 13 residues. Here the CDR3 reads CASSLGTGKTQYF. For the CDR3, the DNA is TGTGCCAGCAGCTTAGGGACCGGGAAGACCCAGTACTTC.

The gene calls are TRBV7-9 and TRBJ2-1; D not certain. V lost 5 bases, J lost 10 bases, and 9 bases lay in between. The CDR3 loop spans 11 amino acids. Germline V gene data show CDR1 as SEHNR and CDR2 as FQNEAQ (reference sequence). The CDR3 spells CASSPKGEQFF. CDR3 DNA: TGTGCCAGCAGCCCTAAAGGGGAGCAGTTCTTC.

CDR3 loop: CASSSQGLQPQHF. The CDR3 DNA follows: TGTGCCAGCAGTTCCCAGGGACTTCAGCCCCAGCATTTT. The V and J genes are TRBV11-2 and TRBJ1-5; perhaps TRBD1 as D (5 bases). From germline, CDR1 is SGHAT and CDR2 FQNNGV. Trimming took off 6 bases at V and 6 bases at J, with 12 bases between the two ends. This CDR3 is 13 amino acids long.

The CDR3 sequence: CASNGPEGYTF. As DNA, the CDR3 is TGTGCCAGCAATGGCCCCGAAGGCTACACCTTC. The V and J genes are TRBV6-5 and TRBJ1-2; D gene ambiguous. The length of the CDR3 is 11 residues. Looked up from germline, CDR1 is MNHEY and CDR2 is SVGAGI. Trimming took 7 bases from V and 8 from J, leaving 11 bases between them.

This clonotype was counted many times. The chain links TRBV29-1 to TRBJ2-2; 9 nucleotides agree with TRBD1. This CDR3 is 15 amino acids long. Germline CDR1 is SQVTM and CDR2 is ANQGSEA. Germline trimming cut 6 bases from V and 3 bases from J; bases unmatched to any gene: 8. CDR3: CSVHPGQGYTGELFF. CDR3 DNA: TGCAGCGTCCACCCGGGACAGGGTTACACCGGGGAGCTGTTTTTT.

This clonotype came up many times. The chain joins TRBV7-2 to TRBJ2-7; 7 bases align to TRBD1. Germline loops: CDR1 SGHTA, CDR2 FQGNSA. CDR3 length: 16 amino acids. V lost 2 bases to trimming and J lost 2 bases; unmatched junction nucleotides: 9. The CDR3 DNA reads as TGTGCCAGCAGCTTACGATTGGGGACAGAGCCCTACGAGCAGTACTTC. Protein sequence: CASSLRLGTEPYEQYF.

The V call is TRBV29-1, the J call TRBJ2-1; TRBD2 matches 10 bases. The CDR3 has 14 residues. The V and J ends lost 7 bases and 0 bases, in that order; junction bases with no gene match: 3. The germline V gene has CDR1 SQVTM and CDR2 ANQGSEA. CDR3 DNA: TGCAGCGCTACTAGCGGGGTCTCCTACAATGAGCAGTTCTTC. It codes for CSATSGVSYNEQFF.

At least ten counts were recorded for this clonotype. The rearrangement joins TRBV7-2 to TRBJ1-1; D might be TRBD1 (5 bases). The CDR3 loop spans 15 amino acids. Per germline, CDR1 SGHTA and CDR2 FQGNSA. V lost 4 bases to trimming and J lost 1 base, with 13 bases between them. The DNA of the CDR3 is TGTGCCAGCAGCTCTGGTCCAGGACAGAACACTGAAGCTTTCTTT. Residues: CASSSGPGQNTEAFF.

This clonotype has just a few counts. The chain employs TRBV7-9 and TRBJ2-7; 7 bases match TRBD1. V lost 5 bases and J lost 4; bases outside the gene matches: 8. CDR3 size: 14 residues. Germline CDR1 and CDR2: SEHNR and FQNEAQ (reference sequence). The CDR3 is CASSLRGTEYEQYF. CDR3 sequence (DNA): TGTGCCAGCAGCCTCAGAGGGACAGAGTACGAGCAGTACTTC.

This clonotype was picked up many times. The rearrangement links TRBV7-6 to TRBJ2-3; a weak D match, TRBD2 (5 bases). V lost 6 bases, J lost 1 base, and 17 bases lay in between. CDR3 length: 16 amino acids. Germline loops: CDR1 SGHVS, CDR2 FNYEAQ. Here the CDR3 DNA reads TGTGCCAGCAGTGGAGCATCGGGGTCCGGCACAGATACGCAGTATTTT. Amino acid sequence: CASSGASGSGTDTQYF.

This clonotype was picked up many times. The chain recombines TRBV7-2 with TRBJ2-5, with D perhaps matching TRBD2 (6 bases). The CDR3 consists of 15 residues. V was shortened by 1 base and J by 4 bases, with 13 bases between the two germline ends. Germline V gene sequence: CDR1 SGHTA, CDR2 FQGNSA. The CDR3 bases are TGTGCCAGCAGCTTAGATCGAGGGGAGGCAGAGACCCAGTACTTC. Its protein is CASSLDRGEAETQYF.

The chain is built from TRBV2 and TRBJ2-5; D is ambiguous. Trimming shortened V by 7 bases and J by 1 base, and 10 bases separated the two germline ends. CDR3 size: 13 residues. Germline V CDR1 and CDR2: SNHLY, FYNNEI. CDR3 in amino acids: CASKGDLQETQYF. In nucleotides, the CDR3 is TGTGCCAGCAAAGGAGATCTCCAAGAGACCCAGTACTTC. Filled out from reference TRBV2 and TRBJ2-5, the complete variable domain reads EPEVTQTPSHQVTQMGQEVILRCVPISNHLYFYWYRQILGQKVEFLVSFYNNEISEKSEIFDDQFSVERPDGSNFTLKIRSTKLEDSAMYFCASKGDLQETQYFGPGTRLLVL.

The rearrangement links TRBV6-5 to TRBJ1-2, with D perhaps matching TRBD1 (5 bases). This CDR3 region has 13 residues. CDR1 and CDR2 (germline): MNHEY, SVGAGI. V lost 0 bases and J lost 5, with 7 bases in between. DNA of the CDR3: TGTGCCAGCAGTTACTCGAGGGGTTATGGCTACACCTTC. Amino acids: CASSYSRGYGYTF.